What follows is one T cell receptor beta chain and its context. Its antigen is unknown. These data are taken from a study of T cell repertoires in cytomegalovirus infection. Study context: Evidence of both CMV infection and a matching HLA type came from public TCR beta signatures. Overall study findings and caveats: Carriage of CMV together with the relevant HLA was identifiable through cumulative public TCR beta family frequency.

In germline, CDR1 is DFQATT, CDR2 SNEGSKA (reference sequence). V gave up 6 bases and J gave up 0 bases; unmatched junction bases: 12. The CDR3 consists of 18 residues. TCRdb ran MiXCR on the reads and lists one entry per CDR3 protein. The sample carries under 90,000 distinct CDR3 sequences, approximately 24% recorded once. The specimen sequenced was PBMCs, sequenced either directly or after in vitro stimulation (not recorded which). The chain is built from TRBV20-1 and TRBJ2-4; 12 nucleotides align to TRBD2. The TCR sequence derives from a human donor in good health (CMV status not recorded). Some clones in this sample may be carry-over from other donors' samples. The CDR3 loop reads CSAGRLAGAPLAKNIQYF. In DNA form, the CDR3 reads TGCAGTGCAGGCCGACTAGCGGGAGCTCCCTTAGCCAAAAACATTCAGTACTTC.